This TCR beta chain was documented in a study of vaccination and CD4 T cells after COVID-19. About the research overall: Timing of post-vaccine sample collection was a median about 70 days after dose two, with a range of 14 to 241. Study outcomes and limitations: The authors identified 304 of 307 vaccine-specific clones in convalescent patients as spike mono-reactive.

Notes on this clonotype: The target antigen is unknown.

Treatment specified: approximately 9-day PBMC culture with coronavirus spike peptide pools or control peptides (ViraFEST assay). Expansion of antigen-specific T cells with peptide pools by ViraFEST preceded sequencing of TCRs. Some 2 million PBMCs were grown per well alongside approximately 9.4 IU/ml IL-2 and around 9.6 ug/ml peptide pools. Researchers used the Oncomine TCR Beta short-read assay to sequence DNA from cultured CD4+ T cells. TCRdb processed the PCR reads anew with MiXCR; each CDR3 protein has one entry. The repertoire has about 20,000 distinct CDR3 sequences, roughly 27% of them found once; the top ten carry roughly 15%. The CDR3 spans 14 residues. Trimming took off 4 bases at V and 3 bases at J, with 12 bases between the two ends. Germline CDR1 is SGHTS and CDR2 is YDEGEE.

Source material: cultured CD4+ T cells from blood. The TCR sequence derives from a human donor with COVID-19. The genes are TRBV5-8 and TRBJ2-3, with a possible D match to TRBD1 (6 bases). CDR3 in amino acids: CASSGGTRTDTQYF. CDR3 nucleotides: TGTGCCAGCAGCGGTGGGACACGGACAGATACGCAGTATTTT.